The 16 T cell receptor beta chains listed next were all sequenced from one sample in a study of cytomegalovirus exposure and HLA in healthy donors. Primers included in the PCR were 60 Vbeta and 13 Jbeta primers. Sequencing was performed with immunoSEQ multiplex PCR; in TCRdb, only in-frame clones are kept and a portion is missing. The data show more than 130,000 clones, and the top ten clones hold less than 3.5%. The sample comprised PBMCs. These receptors all stem from a man between 40 and 49 years old in good health and CMV-seronegative.

The chain carries TRBV15 and TRBJ2-7; tentative D call: TRBD1 (6 bases). Per germline, CDR1 LNHNV and CDR2 YYDKDF (reference sequence). The CDR3 is made up of 13 amino acids. With 0 bases removed from V and 10 bases from J, the gap between germline ends came to 13 bases. The CDR3 DNA is TGTGCCACCAGCAGAGATACAGGGACCCCCCAGTACTTC. Its protein is CATSRDTGTPQYF.

This sequence joins TRBV19 and TRBJ1-5; possible D gene TRBD1, 6 bases. CDR3 length: 14 residues. V lost 7 bases to trimming and J lost 5 bases, with 15 bases between them. Germline V gives CDR1 LNHDA, CDR2 SQIVND (reference sequence). CDR3 in DNA: TGTGCCAGTATGGGGAGGGGGGAGCATCAGCCCCAGCATTTT. This gives the protein CASMGRGEHQPQHF.

The chain uses TRBV13 and TRBJ2-5; D possibly corresponds to TRBD2 (5 bases). The length of the CDR3 is 12 residues. V was cut by 5 bases and J by 5 bases, with 9 bases left in between. The germline V gene has CDR1 PRHDT and CDR2 FYEKMQ (reference sequence). The CDR3 DNA is TGTGCCAGCAGCGAGGGCGGGGAGACCCAGTACTTC. It codes for CASSEGGETQYF.

J is TRBJ1-2 and V is TRBV6-1, with D unresolved. Germline V gene data show CDR1 as MNHNS and CDR2 as SASEGT. V was trimmed by 10 bases and J by 3 bases, leaving 6 bases between them. The CDR3 covers 10 residues. This CDR3 reads CATFYYGYTF. CDR3 DNA: TGTGCCACTTTTTACTATGGCTACACCTTC.

This rearrangement joins TRBV5-1 to TRBJ1-1; possible D gene TRBD1, 6 bases. V was clipped by 0 bases and J by 0 bases, with 9 bases between them. The CDR3 is 15 amino acids. Germline V gene lookup returns CDR1 SGHRS and CDR2 YFSETQ. The CDR3: CASSLDRAVNTEAFF. In DNA form, the CDR3 reads TGCGCCAGCAGCTTGGACAGGGCTGTGAACACTGAAGCTTTCTTT.

The genes are TRBV7-3 and TRBJ1-5; the D is unclear. V dropped 0 bases and J dropped 7 bases, with 10 bases sitting between them. Germline CDR1 is SGHTA and CDR2 is FQGTGA. CDR3 length equals 14 residues. Here the CDR3 DNA reads TGTGCCAGCAGCTTAACACCATCGGGACAGCCCCAGCATTTT. Encoded protein: CASSLTPSGQPQHF.

This chain uses TRBV5-4 with TRBJ2-3; D perhaps matches TRBD1 (5 bases). V was pared by 4 bases and J by 2 bases, with 11 bases between. CDR3 length: 14 residues. Germline V gene data show CDR1 as SGHNT and CDR2 as YYREEE (reference sequence). The CDR3 bases are TGTGCCAGCAGCGGGGCAGGGTCCACAGATACGCAGTATTTT. Protein: CASSGAGSTDTQYF.

The rearrangement joins TRBV11-1 to TRBJ2-1; perhaps TRBD2 as D (7 bases). In germline, CDR1 is SGHAT, CDR2 FQDESV (reference sequence). V lost 2 bases and J 2 bases, leaving 10 bases between the germline ends. The CDR3 contains 15 residues. The CDR3 sequence: CASSLRGAAYNEQFF. The CDR3 DNA follows: TGTGCCAGCAGCTTACGGGGGGCGGCCTACAATGAGCAGTTCTTC.

The chain has TRBV4-1 and TRBJ2-1; TRBD2 aligns across 7 bases. CDR1 is MGHRA, CDR2 YSYEKL, per germline. Trimming cost V 0 bases and J 8 bases; bases outside gene matches: 10. There are 16 residues in the CDR3. The CDR3 reads CASSQDPTSLVYEQFF. In DNA, the CDR3 is TGCGCCAGCAGCCAAGATCCGACTAGCTTGGTTTATGAGCAGTTCTTC.

V and J are TRBV4-2 and TRBJ2-7; no reliable D call. The germline V gene encodes CDR1 LGHNA and CDR2 YNFKEQ. The CDR3 is 13 amino acids. Trimming stripped 0 bases from V and 1 base from J, with 4 bases between. The DNA for the CDR3 is TGTGCCAGCAGCCAAGATCAATCCTACGAGCAGTACTTC. Translation: CASSQDQSYEQYF.

V usage is TRBV7-2 and J usage is TRBJ2-7, with 9 positions matching TRBD2. CDR3 size: 15 residues. Losses at the gene ends were 1 base for V and 2 bases for J; bases not matched to a gene: 3. CDR1 is SGHTA, CDR2 FQGNSA, per germline. The CDR3 loop reads CASSLGGGEPYEQYF. The CDR3 nucleotides read TGTGCCAGCAGCTTAGGCGGGGGGGAGCCCTACGAGCAGTACTTC.

V gene TRBV27 combines with J gene TRBJ1-6; 10 nucleotides align to TRBD1. The CDR3 is 16 amino acids. Germline V gene lookup returns CDR1 MNHEY and CDR2 SMNVEV (reference sequence). J lost 5 bases, V lost 2 bases, and 3 bases had no gene match. The CDR3 region is CASSLKGQGNNSPLHF. CDR3 DNA: TGTGCCAGCAGTTTAAAGGGACAGGGGAATAATTCACCCCTCCACTTT.

The V call is TRBV28, the J call TRBJ2-5; 8 bases map to TRBD1. The tail of the sequence fits TRBJ2-7 better, so the J call may be wrong. The CDR3 is 16 residues long. From germline, CDR1 is MDHEN and CDR2 SYDVKM. CDR3 in amino acids: CASSLPGQGVGYEQYF. DNA of the CDR3: TGTGCCAGCAGTTTACCCGGACAGGGTGTAGGGTACGAGCAGTACTTC.

J is TRBJ2-7 and V is TRBV29-1, with a weak D call TRBD1 (6 bases). Germline V gives CDR1 SQVTM, CDR2 ANQGSEA. The CDR3 consists of 14 residues. Deletions cut 5 bases from V and 6 bases from J, with 20 bases between. CDR3 in amino acids: CSVTQGTTTSEQYF. Here the CDR3 DNA reads TGCAGCGTTACCCAGGGGACAACTACGAGCGAGCAGTACTTC.

The rearrangement joins TRBV5-4 to TRBJ2-5; 7 positions match TRBD1. The CDR3 has 15 residues. Germline V gene lookup returns CDR1 SGHNT and CDR2 YYREEE (reference sequence). Trimming at V came to 1 base and at J to 5 bases, leaving 8 bases not matched to a gene. CDR3 sequence reads: CASSLRTGRAETQYF. DNA of the CDR3: TGTGCCAGCAGCTTGAGGACAGGCAGAGCGGAGACCCAGTACTTC.

The rearrangement joins TRBV7-6 to TRBJ2-6, with D tentatively TRBD1 (5 bases). The CDR3 is made up of 20 amino acids. CDR1 and CDR2 (germline): SGHVS, FNYEAQ. Trimming cost V 4 bases and J 0 bases, with 22 bases left between them. CDR3 coding DNA: TGTGCCAGCAGCTCAGGGCCCTTCAGGGCATCGAGCTCTGGGGCCAACGTCCTGACTTTC. It codes for CASSSGPFRASSSGANVLTF.